Below, 21 T cell receptor beta chains from the same sample are listed, as sequenced in a study of shared clonotypes between healthy human individuals. The protocol was immunoSEQ multiplex PCR, while the TCRdb copy is restricted to in-frame clones and leaves out a portion. The table shows approximately 2,300,000 clones, with roughly 90% occurring only once. Source material: naive CD4+ T cells from PBMCs. As to subset: CD45RA+ positively selected. These receptors were obtained from a man aged 18 to 30 in good health. Some clones in this sample may be carry-over from other donors' samples.

This chain links TRBV18 with TRBJ1-1; D might be TRBD1 (5 bases). The V end lost 2 bases, the J end lost 7 bases, and 11 bases lay between the germline ends. Per the germline V gene, CDR1 is KGHSH and CDR2 is LQKENI. The CDR3 is 13 amino acids. DNA of the CDR3: TGTGCCAGCTCACCATCGAGGACACTTGAAGCTTTCTTT. Its translation is CASSPSRTLEAFF.

The rearrangement joins TRBV7-9 to TRBJ2-7; the D is unclear. The CDR3 is made up of 13 amino acids. Trimming removed 6 bases from V and 2 bases from J, with 11 bases in between. Germline values: CDR1 SEHNR, CDR2 FQNEAQ (reference sequence). The CDR3 sequence: CASSSTATYEQYF. The CDR3 nucleotides read TGTGCCAGCAGTTCGACGGCGACCTACGAGCAGTACTTC.

CDR3 in amino acids: CASSQTGRGTEAFF. CDR3 coding DNA: TGCGCCAGCAGCCAAACAGGGAGGGGGACTGAAGCTTTCTTT. The chain has TRBV5-1 and TRBJ1-1, with D possibly being TRBD1 (6 bases). This CDR3 is 14 amino acids long. The V gene's germline CDR1 is SGHRS and CDR2 YFSETQ. The germline V and J ends were trimmed by 4 bases and 5 bases, with 15 bases remaining between them. The whole variable domain, remainder taken from reference TRBV5-1 and TRBJ1-1, is KAGVTQTPRYLIKTRGQQVTLSCSPISGHRSVSWYQQTPGQGLQFLFEYFSETQRNKGNFPGRFSGRQFSNSRSEMNVSTLELGDSALYLCASSQTGRGTEAFFGQGTRLTVV.

J is TRBJ2-3 and V is TRBV29-1; D not certain. This CDR3 has 12 amino acids. From germline, CDR1 is SQVTM and CDR2 ANQGSEA. Trimming stripped 4 bases from V and 2 bases from J, with 7 bases between. As DNA, the CDR3 is TGCAGCGTTGGGCCGGACACAGATACGCAGTATTTT. Its protein is CSVGPDTDTQYF.

This clone was seen only once. The V and J genes are TRBV19 and TRBJ2-5, with D unresolved. The CDR3 spans 15 residues. The V gene's germline CDR1 is LNHDA and CDR2 SQIVND (reference sequence). The V end lost 3 bases, the J end lost 5 bases, and 16 bases lay between the germline ends. The CDR3, as DNA: TGTGCCAGTAGTATCTCCGGCTCAGCTTGGGAGACCCAGTACTTC. It yields the protein CASSISGSAWETQYF.

V and J are TRBV5-1 and TRBJ2-5; D gene unclear. The CDR3 length is 18 residues. The germline gives CDR1 SGHRS, CDR2 YFSETQ. V was shortened by 4 bases and J by 0 bases, with 22 bases between the two germline ends. The DNA of the CDR3 is TGCGCCAGCAGCCCTCTCGTGGTAAGGGTCCCGTACCAAGAGACCCAGTACTTC. Translation gives CASSPLVVRVPYQETQYF.

Only one count was recorded for this clone. This chain links TRBV6-5 with TRBJ2-5; D gene unclear. Trimming left V 4 bases short and J 4 bases short, with 7 bases between. CDR1 and CDR2 from the germline V gene are MNHEY and SVGAGI. This CDR3 region has 12 residues. The CDR3 is CASSSGGETQYF. The CDR3 DNA reads as TGTGCCAGCAGTTCTGGTGGAGAGACCCAGTACTTC.

This chain uses TRBV7-8 with TRBJ2-3; 7 bases agree with TRBD1. V shed 5 bases, J shed 4 bases, and the junction held 15 bases outside the gene matches. CDR3 length: 17 amino acids. CDR1 and CDR2 (germline): SGHVS, FQNEAQ. CDR3 loop: CASSPRQQGTGADTQYF. The CDR3, as DNA: TGTGCCAGCAGCCCACGTCAACAGGGGACCGGGGCAGATACGCAGTATTTT.

This rearrangement joins TRBV14 to TRBJ1-1; D not resolved. Germline CDR1 SGHDN, CDR2 FVKESK. The V and J ends lost 4 bases and 1 base respectively, with 7 bases between them. CDR3 length: 13 amino acids. The CDR3 here is CASSLRGNTEAFF. CDR3 nucleotides: TGTGCCAGCAGCCTCCGAGGGAACACTGAAGCTTTCTTT.

Regarding this clone: This could be a read error, since a much larger clone is one nucleotide away. This sample also contains other DNA sequences that code for the same CDR3. The chain links TRBV5-1 to TRBJ1-1; D is ambiguous. V shed 0 bases and J shed 0 bases, with 6 bases lying between them. The CDR3 totals 14 residues. Per germline, CDR1 SGHRS and CDR2 YFSETQ. Here the CDR3 reads CASSLDRVNTEAFF. Here the CDR3 DNA reads TGCGCCAGCAGCTTGGATAGGGTGAACACTGAAGCTTTCTTT.

The V gene is TRBV28, the J gene TRBJ1-4; 9 bases match TRBD1. The V gene end was trimmed by 2 bases and the J gene end by 8 bases; junction bases not matched to a gene: 12. This CDR3 has 17 amino acids. Per germline, CDR1 MDHEN and CDR2 SYDVKM. The CDR3 protein is CASSLPTNRGLREKLFF. CDR3 DNA sequence: TGTGCCAGCAGTTTACCTACGAACAGGGGGCTTCGGGAAAAACTGTTTTTT.

The rearrangement links TRBV27 to TRBJ1-2; D ambiguous. V lost 10 bases and J 3 bases, leaving 18 bases between the germline ends. The CDR3 has 14 amino acids. CDR1 and CDR2 from the germline V gene are MNHEY and SMNVEV (reference sequence). The CDR3 region is CATRRNSPYYGYTF. The CDR3 region has the DNA TGTGCCACCCGGAGGAATAGCCCCTACTATGGCTACACCTTC.

The rearrangement joins TRBV18 to TRBJ1-3, with TRBD1 matching 7 bases. This CDR3 comprises 15 residues. Germline CDR1 KGHSH, CDR2 LQKENI. Germline trimming cut 3 bases from V and 3 bases from J; bases unmatched to any gene: 5. The CDR3 loop is CASSPPGTDGNTIYF. In DNA form, the CDR3 reads TGTGCCAGCTCACCCCCCGGGACAGATGGAAACACCATATATTTT.

J is TRBJ2-2 and V is TRBV6-6; D tentatively reads TRBD1 or TRBD2 (5 bases each). Germline V lookup: CDR1 MNHNY, CDR2 SVGAGI (reference sequence). The CDR3 consists of 16 residues. With 0 bases removed from V and 2 bases from J, the gap between germline ends came to 10 bases. Here the CDR3 reads CASSYSYGTNTGELFF. DNA for the CDR3: TGTGCCAGCAGTTACTCTTACGGGACCAACACCGGGGAGCTGTTTTTT.

This clone showed up just a few times. V and J are TRBV7-8 and TRBJ1-5, with TRBD1 identical over 11 bases. CDR1 and CDR2 from the germline V gene are SGHVS and FQNEAQ. V lost 5 bases and J lost 5; bases outside the gene matches: 8. The length of the CDR3 is 16 residues. The chain's CDR3 is CASSPQGQGGYQPQHF. DNA of the CDR3: TGTGCCAGCAGCCCCCAGGGACAGGGGGGTTATCAGCCCCAGCATTTT.

The count of this clone is one. The chain has TRBV11-2 and TRBJ1-4; TRBD1 might be the D (5 bases). The germline V and J ends were trimmed by 5 bases and 0 bases, with 13 bases remaining between them. Germline V gene lookup returns CDR1 SGHAT and CDR2 FQNNGV. This CDR3 has 16 residues. The CDR3 region is CASSPVWGATNEKLFF. The CDR3 DNA sequence: TGTGCCAGCAGCCCCGTTTGGGGGGCAACTAATGAAAAACTGTTTTTT.

V gene TRBV5-1 combines with J gene TRBJ2-1; D may be TRBD2 (6 bases). Trimming took 4 bases from V and 10 from J, leaving 15 bases between them. This CDR3 contains 13 residues. Germline V gene lookup returns CDR1 SGHRS and CDR2 YFSETQ. CDR3 DNA: TGCGCCAGCAGCCGCCGGGACTGGAGAGAGCAGTTCTTC. Its translation: CASSRRDWREQFF. Full variable domain (remainder filled in from reference TRBV5-1 and TRBJ2-1): KAGVTQTPRYLIKTRGQQVTLSCSPISGHRSVSWYQQTPGQGLQFLFEYFSETQRNKGNFPGRFSGRQFSNSRSEMNVSTLELGDSALYLCASSRRDWREQFFGPGTRLTVL.

This clone came up once. The chain employs TRBV15 and TRBJ2-3; unclear D gene. CDR3 length: 12 residues. CDR1 and CDR2 from the germline V gene are LNHNV and YYDKDF (reference sequence). Trimming left V 6 bases short and J 8 bases short, with 12 bases between. The CDR3 bases are TGTGCCACCAGTGACGTCAAGAGTACGCAGTATTTT. Amino acid sequence: CATSDVKSTQYF.

Worth noting for this clone: Other nucleotide sequences in the sample specify the same CDR3. The chain has TRBV7-9 and TRBJ1-1; maybe TRBD1 (5 bases). In germline, CDR1 is SEHNR, CDR2 FQNEAQ (reference sequence). Trimming took off 3 bases at V and 3 bases at J, with 8 bases between the two ends. CDR3 size: 13 residues. The CDR3 DNA follows: TGTGCCAGCAGCTTTCAGGGAGACACTGAAGCTTTCTTT. This gives the protein CASSFQGDTEAFF.

This sequence joins TRBV7-2 and TRBJ2-1; TRBD1 agrees at 8 bases. The ends lost 3 bases at V and 1 base at J; junction bases unmatched: 2. This CDR3 is built from 15 residues. Germline assignment: CDR1 SGHTA and CDR2 FQGNSA. The CDR3 is CASSLQGASYNEQFF. The CDR3 DNA reads as TGTGCCAGCAGCTTGCAGGGGGCATCCTACAATGAGCAGTTCTTC.

This chain joins TRBV9 and TRBJ2-5, with D perhaps TRBD2 (5 bases). Germline-derived CDR1 and CDR2 are SGDLS and YYNGEE. This CDR3 has 14 amino acids. Deletions cut 0 bases from V and 5 bases from J, with 11 bases between. The CDR3 DNA is TGTGCCAGCAGCGTAGCGCTAGCCGCGGAGACCCAGTACTTC. As protein: CASSVALAAETQYF.